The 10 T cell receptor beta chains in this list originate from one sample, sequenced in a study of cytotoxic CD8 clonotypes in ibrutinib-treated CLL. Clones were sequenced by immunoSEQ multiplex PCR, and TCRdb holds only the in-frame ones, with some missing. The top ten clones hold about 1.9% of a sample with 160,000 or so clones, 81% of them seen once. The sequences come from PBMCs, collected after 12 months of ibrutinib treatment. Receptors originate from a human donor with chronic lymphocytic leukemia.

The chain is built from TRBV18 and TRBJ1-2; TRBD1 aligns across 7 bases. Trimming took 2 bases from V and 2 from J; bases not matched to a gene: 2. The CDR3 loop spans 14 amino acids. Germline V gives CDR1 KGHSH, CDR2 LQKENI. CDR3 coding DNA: TGTGCCAGCTCACCAGCACAGGGGAACTATGGCTACACCTTC. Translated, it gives CASSPAQGNYGYTF.

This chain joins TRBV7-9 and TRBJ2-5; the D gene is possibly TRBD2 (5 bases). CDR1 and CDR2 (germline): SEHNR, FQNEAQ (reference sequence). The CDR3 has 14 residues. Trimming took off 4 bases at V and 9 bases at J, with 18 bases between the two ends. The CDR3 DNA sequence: TGTGCCAGCAGCTCTCGGCCTAGCAGTAGGGCCCAGTACTTC. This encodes CASSSRPSSRAQYF.

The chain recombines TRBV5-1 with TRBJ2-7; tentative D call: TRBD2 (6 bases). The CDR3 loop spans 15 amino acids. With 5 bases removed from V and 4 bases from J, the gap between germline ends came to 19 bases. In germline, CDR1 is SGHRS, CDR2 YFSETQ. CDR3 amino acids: CASSLQGVRGYEQYF. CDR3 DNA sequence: TGCGCCAGCAGTCTCCAGGGTGTCCGGGGGTACGAGCAGTACTTC.

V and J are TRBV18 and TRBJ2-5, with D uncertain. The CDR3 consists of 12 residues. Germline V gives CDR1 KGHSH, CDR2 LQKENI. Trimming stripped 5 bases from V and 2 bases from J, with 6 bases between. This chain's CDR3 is CASSVYQETQYF. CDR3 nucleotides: TGTGCCAGCTCAGTCTATCAAGAGACCCAGTACTTC.

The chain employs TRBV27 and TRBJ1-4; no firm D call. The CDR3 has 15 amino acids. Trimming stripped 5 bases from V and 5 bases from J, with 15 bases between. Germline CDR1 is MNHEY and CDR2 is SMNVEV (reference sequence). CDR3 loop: CASSARWLKNEKLFF. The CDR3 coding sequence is TGTGCCAGCAGTGCGCGGTGGTTGAAGAATGAAAAACTGTTTTTT.

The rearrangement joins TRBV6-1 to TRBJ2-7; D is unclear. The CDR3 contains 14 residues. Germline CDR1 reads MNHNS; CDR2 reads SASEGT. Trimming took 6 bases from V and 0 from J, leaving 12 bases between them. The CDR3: CASRRHWSSYEQYF. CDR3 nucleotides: TGTGCCAGCAGGAGACACTGGAGCTCCTACGAGCAGTACTTC.

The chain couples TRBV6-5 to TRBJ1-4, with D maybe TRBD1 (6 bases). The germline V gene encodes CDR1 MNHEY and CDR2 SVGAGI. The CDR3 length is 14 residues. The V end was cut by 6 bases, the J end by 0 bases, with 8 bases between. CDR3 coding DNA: TGTGCCAGCAGGGACAGTGCAACTAATGAAAAACTGTTTTTT. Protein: CASRDSATNEKLFF.

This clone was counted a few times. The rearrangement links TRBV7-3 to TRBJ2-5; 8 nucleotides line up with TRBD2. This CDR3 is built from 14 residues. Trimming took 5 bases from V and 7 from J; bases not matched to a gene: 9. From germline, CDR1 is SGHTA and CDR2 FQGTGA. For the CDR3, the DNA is TGTGCCAGCAGCCGCGGGGGGACCTCTGCGACCCAGTACTTC. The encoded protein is CASSRGGTSATQYF.

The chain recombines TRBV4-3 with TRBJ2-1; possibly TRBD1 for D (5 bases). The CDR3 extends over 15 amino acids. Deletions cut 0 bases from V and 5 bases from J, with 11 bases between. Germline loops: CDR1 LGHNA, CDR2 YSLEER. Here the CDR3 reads CASSQERRADNEQFF. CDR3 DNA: TGCGCCAGCAGCCAAGAACGCAGGGCGGACAATGAGCAGTTCTTC.

The CDR3 loop is CASSPSCVADTDTQYF. CDR3 bases: TGTGCCAGCAGCCCTTCTTGTGTGGCAGACACAGATACGCAGTATTTT. V usage is TRBV21-1 and J usage is TRBJ2-3; the tabulated D call, TRBD1, remains unverified against the DNA. TRBV21-1 is annotated as a pseudogene. There are 16 residues in the CDR3.